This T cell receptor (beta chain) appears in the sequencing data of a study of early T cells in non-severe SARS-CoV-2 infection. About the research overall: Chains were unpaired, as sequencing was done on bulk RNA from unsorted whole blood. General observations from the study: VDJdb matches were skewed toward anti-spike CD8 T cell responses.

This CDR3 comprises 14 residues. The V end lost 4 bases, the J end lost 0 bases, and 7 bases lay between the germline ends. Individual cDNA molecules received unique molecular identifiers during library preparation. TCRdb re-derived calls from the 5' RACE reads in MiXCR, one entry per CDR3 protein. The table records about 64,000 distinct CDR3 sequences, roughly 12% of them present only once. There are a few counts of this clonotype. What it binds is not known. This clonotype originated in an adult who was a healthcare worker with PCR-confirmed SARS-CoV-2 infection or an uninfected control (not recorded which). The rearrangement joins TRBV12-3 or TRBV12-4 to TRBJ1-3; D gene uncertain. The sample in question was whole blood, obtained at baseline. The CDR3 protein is CASSWYGSGNTIYF. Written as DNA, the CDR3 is TGTGCCAGCAGTTGGTATGGCTCTGGAAACACCATATATTTT.